The 9 T cell receptor beta chains below all came from one sample that was sequenced in a study of cytomegalovirus exposure and HLA in healthy donors. The PCR contained 60 Vbeta and 13 Jbeta primers. Assay: immunoSEQ multiplex PCR; the TCRdb copy retains only in-frame clones and omits some. The table includes 140,000 to 150,000 clones, 80% detected once. Sequenced sample: PBMCs. The receptors were sampled from a man aged 35 to 55 in good health and CMV-seronegative.

This sequence joins TRBV5-4 and TRBJ2-3; possible D gene TRBD2, 5 bases. Germline assignment: CDR1 SGHNT and CDR2 YYREEE (reference sequence). The CDR3 consists of 13 residues. V lost 0 bases, J lost 6 bases, and 8 bases lay in between. The CDR3 loop is CASSLAGEDTQYF. DNA for the CDR3: TGTGCCAGCAGCTTGGCCGGGGAGGATACGCAGTATTTT.

This chain joins TRBV7-2 and TRBJ1-2; the match to TRBD1 covers 8 bases. In germline, CDR1 is SGHTA, CDR2 FQGNSA. This CDR3 is built from 16 residues. V dropped 8 bases and J dropped 1; count of bases not matched to a gene: 12. This chain's CDR3 is CASYGQGANFNYGYTF. The CDR3 region has the DNA TGTGCCAGCTACGGTCAGGGGGCTAACTTTAACTATGGCTACACCTTC.

The rearrangement uses TRBV6-5 and TRBJ1-2; tentative D call: TRBD1 (6 bases). Germline V gives CDR1 MNHEY, CDR2 SVGAGI. The length of the CDR3 is 15 residues. V dropped 5 bases and J dropped 8 bases, with 21 bases sitting between them. CDR3 bases: TGTGCCAGCAGTAACACAGGGCCTGAGTCACGAGGCTACACCTTC. Protein product: CASSNTGPESRGYTF.

V gene TRBV7-6 combines with J gene TRBJ2-5, with 12 nucleotides matching TRBD2. Losses at the gene ends were 1 base for V and 2 bases for J; bases not matched to a gene: 2. Germline values: CDR1 SGHVS, CDR2 FNYEAQ. CDR3 length equals 16 residues. The CDR3 DNA is TGTGCCAGCAGCTTAGGGACTAGCGGGGCTCAAGAGACCCAGTACTTC. It codes for CASSLGTSGAQETQYF.

CDR3 bases: TGTGCCAGCAGCTCACGCTCTACCTCCTACGAGCAGTACTTC. It yields the protein CASSSRSTSYEQYF. The chain joins TRBV5-4 to TRBJ2-7; D gene ambiguous. The CDR3 is 14 residues long. The germline V gene has CDR1 SGHNT and CDR2 YYREEE (reference sequence). V lost 3 bases and J lost 0, with 10 bases in between.

This clone occurred a few times. The chain's CDR3 is CASHRPLDSDTQYF. As DNA, the CDR3 is TGTGCCAGCCACCGGCCCCTTGACTCAGATACGCAGTATTTT. The chain recombines TRBV13 with TRBJ2-3; D gene uncertain. The CDR3 is 14 amino acids. With 8 bases removed from V and 4 bases from J, the gap between germline ends came to 16 bases. Germline CDR1 is PRHDT and CDR2 is FYEKMQ (reference sequence).

The V call is TRBV18, the J call TRBJ2-3; 12 nucleotides align to TRBD2. The CDR3 totals 16 residues. V lost 5 bases, J lost 2 bases, and 5 bases stayed unmatched. Per germline, CDR1 KGHSH and CDR2 LQKENI. The CDR3, as DNA: TGTGCCAGCTCATCACTAGCGGGGGGCCTCACAGATACGCAGTATTTT. The encoded protein is CASSSLAGGLTDTQYF. The entire variable domain, with the rest obtained from reference TRBV18 and TRBJ2-3, is as follows: NAGVMQNPRHLVRRRGQEARLRCSPMKGHSHVYWYRQLPEEGLKFMVYLQKENIIDESGMPKERFSAEFPKEGPSILRIQQVVRGDSAAYFCASSSLAGGLTDTQYFGPGTRLTVL.

There are a few counts of this clone. This chain connects TRBV6-5 to TRBJ1-2; possibly TRBD1 for D (6 bases). CDR3 size: 13 residues. The germline V gene has CDR1 MNHEY and CDR2 SVGAGI. Trimming took 5 bases from V and 2 from J, leaving 9 bases between them. The DNA for the CDR3 is TGTGCCAGCAGTGGGACAACAAACTATGGCTACACCTTC. Translated, it gives CASSGTTNYGYTF.

This chain links TRBV7-9 with TRBJ1-5; TRBD1 matches 8 bases. Germline CDR1 and CDR2: SEHNR and FQNEAQ (reference sequence). Trimming removed 5 bases from V and 2 bases from J; junction bases left unmatched: 5. The CDR3 consists of 15 residues. CDR3 residues: CASSTGQGRNQPQHF. Written as DNA, the CDR3 is TGTGCCAGCAGCACCGGACAGGGACGCAATCAGCCCCAGCATTTT.